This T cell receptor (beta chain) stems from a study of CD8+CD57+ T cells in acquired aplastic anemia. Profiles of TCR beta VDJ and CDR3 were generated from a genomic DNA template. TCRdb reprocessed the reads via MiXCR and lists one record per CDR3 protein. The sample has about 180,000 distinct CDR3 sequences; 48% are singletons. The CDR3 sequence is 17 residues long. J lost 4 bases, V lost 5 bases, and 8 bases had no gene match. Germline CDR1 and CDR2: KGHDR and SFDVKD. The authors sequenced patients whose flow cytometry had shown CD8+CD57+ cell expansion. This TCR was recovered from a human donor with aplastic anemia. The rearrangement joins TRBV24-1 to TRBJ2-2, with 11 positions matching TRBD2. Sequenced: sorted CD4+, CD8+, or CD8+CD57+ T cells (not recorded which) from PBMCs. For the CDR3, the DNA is TGTGCCACCAGTGGGAGTATAGCGGGAGGGCGCACCGGGGAGCTGTTTTTT. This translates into CATSGSIAGGRTGELFF.